This T cell receptor (beta chain) derives from a study of cytomegalovirus exposure and HLA in healthy donors. In the study overall: Counted in an early data release were 75 million to 85 million unique TCRs from HLA-typed donors.

The germline V gene has CDR1 MNHNS and CDR2 SASEGT. V shed 5 bases and J 7 bases; nucleotides not matched to a gene: 6. CDR3 length equals 14 residues. With 60 Vbeta and 13 Jbeta primers, the PCR was carried out. TCRdb's copy holds only in-frame clones and misses some; the assay was immunoSEQ multiplex PCR. This table holds 150,000 to 200,000 clones, 75% to 85% found once. A remark on this clone: The target antigen is unknown.

Study-level findings and limits: No immune exposure information besides CMV serostatus was available. In an earlier analysis, in roughly 600 donors, most V segments appeared productive either ~90% or ~30% of the time.

Sequencing was done on a sample of PBMCs. V gene TRBV6-1 combines with J gene TRBJ1-5, with 9 bases aligning to TRBD1. This receptor was identified in a girl aged 2-10 years in good health and CMV-seropositive. As DNA, the CDR3 is TGTGCCAGCAGTCCACAGGGGGCTGAACAGCCCCAGCATTTT. Its protein is CASSPQGAEQPQHF.